The rows below give T cell receptor beta chains drawn from one sample of a study of blood T cell repertoires in COVID-19. Sequencing was performed with immunoSEQ multiplex PCR; in TCRdb, only in-frame clones are kept and a portion is missing. There are 150,000 or so clones in the sample; around four fifths occur only once, and approximately 5.3% lies in the top ten. The sample consisted of PBMCs or T cells enriched from blood (not recorded which). These receptors were obtained from an older man who had been exposed to COVID-19. Each CDR3 is given with its conserved first and last residue. A D gene is named only where the DNA matches it firmly. Rows may omit the clone size; those that give it use once, few, many or a size class.

cdr3_nt cdr3_aa d_call cdr3_length j_call v_call clone_size
TGTGCCAGCAGCTTAGCGGGGAGACCGCCGACCGCCGAGCAGTACTTC CASSLAGRPPTAEQYF . 16 TRBJ2-7 TRBV7-9 .
TGTGCCAGCAGTGAATTCCGGGACAGGGGGAAGGGAAAACTGTTTTTT CASSEFRDRGKGKLFF TRBD1 16 TRBJ1-4 TRBV6-1 once
TGTGCCAGTAGTATTGCGGTAATGTACACTGAAGCTTTCTTT CASSIAVMYTEAFF . 14 TRBJ1-1 TRBV19 .
TGTGCCAGCAGCTTGGTTGGACAGCCGAACACCGGGGAGCTGTTTTTT CASSLVGQPNTGELFF . 16 TRBJ2-2 TRBV5-5 .
TGTGCCAGTAGTCTCACTAGCGGCACAGATACGCAGTATTTT CASSLTSGTDTQYF TRBD2 14 TRBJ2-3 TRBV19 .
TGTGCCAGCAGTTGGACAGGGGGCGAGGGCTACACCTTC CASSWTGGEGYTF TRBD1 13 TRBJ1-2 TRBV12-3/TRBV12-4 .
TGTGCCACCAGCAGATTCGGTGGGGGGGCCAGCCAGCCCCAGCATTTT CATSRFGGGASQPQHF . 16 TRBJ1-5 TRBV15 .
TGCGCCAGCAGCCCTGGTTCGGGGAAAGAAAGTGAGCAGTTCTTC CASSPGSGKESEQFF . 15 TRBJ2-1 TRBV5-1 .
TGTGCCAGCAGCCCAAGCCCCGACGGGGTCCACGAGCAGTACTTC CASSPSPDGVHEQYF . 15 TRBJ2-7 TRBV7-9 .
TGTGCCAGCAGTTGGGGACAGGGGGCTAACACTGAAGCTTTCTTT CASSWGQGANTEAFF TRBD1 15 TRBJ1-1 TRBV5-5 .
TGTGCCAGCAGTGGAACAGGTGGGGGCGCCTTTAATGGCTACACCTTC CASSGTGGGAFNGYTF . 16 TRBJ1-2 TRBV25-1 .
TGTGCCAGCAGCTTACCCGGCGGATTCGCGAACACCGGGGAGCTGTTTTTT CASSLPGGFANTGELFF . 17 TRBJ2-2 TRBV7-8 .
TGTGCCAGCAGCTCCCCCCCGGGACATCTCTCCTACGAGCAGTACTTC CASSSPPGHLSYEQYF . 16 TRBJ2-7 TRBV7-2 few
TGTGCCACCAGTGATCCCGGAGGACAGTCGCCCCACTTATATTTT CATSDPGGQSPHLYF . 15 TRBJ1-3 TRBV24-1 .
TGCGCCAGCAGCCACGGGACTAGCGCCTACGAGCAGTACTTC CASSHGTSAYEQYF TRBD2 14 TRBJ2-7 TRBV4-1 .
TGTGCCAGCTCACCACAGTCCCGACAGGGAGGTTCACCCCTCCACTTT CASSPQSRQGGSPLHF TRBD1 16 TRBJ1-6 TRBV18 .
TGTGCCACCCGGACAGAGGGCTTCAGGGCCCTCCACTTT CATRTEGFRALHF . 13 TRBJ1-6 TRBV28 .
TGCGCCAGCAGCTCTATGACAGGGGGGAACACAGATACGCAGTATTTT CASSSMTGGNTDTQYF TRBD1 16 TRBJ2-3 TRBV5-1 .
TGTGCCAGCAGTTCCGGACTAGCGGGAGTCAATGAGCAGTTCTTC CASSSGLAGVNEQFF TRBD2 15 TRBJ2-1 TRBV6-2/TRBV6-3 .
TGCGCCAGCAGCTCCACAGGGAATCCTGAAGCTTTCTTT CASSSTGNPEAFF . 13 TRBJ1-1 TRBV4-1 .
TGTGCCAGCAGCGTAGGAGCGGGACTAGCGGAGCAGTTCTTC CASSVGAGLAEQFF TRBD2 14 TRBJ2-1 TRBV9 .
TGCGCCAGCAGCCAAGATCCCCAGGGTGCCAACGTCCTGACTTTC CASSQDPQGANVLTF . 15 TRBJ2-6 TRBV4-3 .
TGTGCCAGCAGCAGCCGCGGGGGGCCGAGGACCGGGGAGCTGTTTTTT CASSSRGGPRTGELFF TRBD2 16 TRBJ2-2 TRBV5-4 once
TGTGCCAGCTTACCGGGAGGGATAGATAATTCACCCCTCCACTTT CASLPGGIDNSPLHF . 15 TRBJ1-6 TRBV7-2 .
TGTGCCAGCAGTCTCACAGGGACGAACACCGGGGAGCTGTTTTTT CASSLTGTNTGELFF . 15 TRBJ2-2 TRBV25-1 .
TGTGCCAGCAGCTCTGACAGGGCTGTTGTGGGTGAGCAGTTCTTC CASSSDRAVVGEQFF TRBD1 15 TRBJ2-1 TRBV7-2 once
TGTGCCAGTAGTTTCCCGGGGAGAGGTAGCAATCAGCCCCAGCATTTT CASSFPGRGSNQPQHF . 16 TRBJ1-5 TRBV19 few
TGTGCCAGCAGCAGTCAAGGAAAGGTAGCGGGGGGCGAGCAGTTCTTC CASSSQGKVAGGEQFF TRBD2 16 TRBJ2-1 TRBV3-1/TRBV3-2 .
TGTGCCAGCACCCGGGGACAGGCCCTCAATTCACCCCTCCACTTT CASTRGQALNSPLHF TRBD1 15 TRBJ1-6 TRBV2 .
TGTGCCAGCAGCGTAACAGGGGGGCAAGGTGAAGCTTTCTTT CASSVTGGQGEAFF TRBD1 14 TRBJ1-1 TRBV9 few
TGTGCCAGCTCTAACAGCGGAGTAGGTGAAAAACTGTTTTTT CASSNSGVGEKLFF . 14 TRBJ1-4 TRBV6-5 .
TGTGCCTGGAGACGGACAGGGTCTATTGAAAAACTGTTTTTT CAWRRTGSIEKLFF TRBD1 14 TRBJ1-4 TRBV30 .
TGTGCCAGCAGCCTACGGACAGGAGCGACCGGGGAGCTGTTTTTT CASSLRTGATGELFF TRBD1 15 TRBJ2-2 TRBV27 .
TGTGCCAGCAGCTTAGATCCGGGACAGGGCAATGAGCAGTTCTTC CASSLDPGQGNEQFF TRBD1 15 TRBJ2-1 TRBV11-3 .
TGTGCCAGCAGCGTCCGACAGGGGAGCACAGATACGCAGTATTTT CASSVRQGSTDTQYF TRBD1 15 TRBJ2-3 TRBV9 few
TGTGCCAGCAGCTTGGGGACTACCAAGGGCGAGCAGTACTTC CASSLGTTKGEQYF TRBD2 14 TRBJ2-7 TRBV7-2 .
TGTGCCAGCAGCCCCGGACCCATGGGGGGCACTGAAGCTTTCTTT CASSPGPMGGTEAFF . 15 TRBJ1-1 TRBV5-5 .
TGTGCCAGCAGTTTACCCCTCGGGGAGCGGCTAAACTATGGCTACACCTTC CASSLPLGERLNYGYTF . 17 TRBJ1-2 TRBV28 .
TGTGCCACCGGACAGGGAGAGACCCAGTACTTC CATGQGETQYF TRBD1 11 TRBJ2-5 TRBV19 .
TGTGCCAGCAGTTTAGTAGCAGGGTCTGAAGCTTTCTTT CASSLVAGSEAFF . 13 TRBJ1-1 TRBV12-3/TRBV12-4 .
TGTGCCAGCAGGGCAGATGGTACGCAGTATTTT CASRADGTQYF . 11 TRBJ2-3 TRBV9 .
TGCAGTGCTAGAAAACTCAACGAGCAGTACTTC CSARKLNEQYF . 11 TRBJ2-7 TRBV20-1 .
TGTGCCAGCTCACCACTGTCGGCACAGGGGGATTCACCCCTCCACTTT CASSPLSAQGDSPLHF TRBD1 16 TRBJ1-6 TRBV18 few
TGTGCCTGGAGTGTAGGGCTCACGTATACCGGGACAGAGAATCAGCCCCAGCATTTT CAWSVGLTYTGTENQPQHF TRBD1 19 TRBJ1-5 TRBV30 .
TGTGCCATCAGTGACGAGACAGGGGCCGAGCAGTACTTC CAISDETGAEQYF TRBD1 13 TRBJ2-7 TRBV10-3 .
TGTGCCAGTAGTATTCCCCCTTCTGGCACAGATACGCAGTATTTT CASSIPPSGTDTQYF . 15 TRBJ2-3 TRBV19 .
TGTGCCAGCAGCCTCGGACAGGGGGCGACTAATGAAAAACTGTTTTTT CASSLGQGATNEKLFF TRBD1 16 TRBJ1-4 TRBV4-2 once
TGCAGCGTTAAAAGAGTGGGGGGTTCTTCTGGGGCCAACGTCCTGACTTTC CSVKRVGGSSGANVLTF . 17 TRBJ2-6 TRBV29-1 .
TGTGCCAGCACCGCTTCAGGGTATCAGCCCCAGCATTTT CASTASGYQPQHF . 13 TRBJ1-5 TRBV28 .
TGTGCCAGCAGTTTCCAGGGTGCCCTCTACGAGCAGTACTTC CASSFQGALYEQYF . 14 TRBJ2-7 TRBV6-2/TRBV6-3 .
TGTGCCAGTACCCCCGCGGGGGGGGATTCACCCCTCCACTTT CASTPAGGDSPLHF . 14 TRBJ1-6 TRBV19 .
TGCGCCAGCGCGGCGGGAGGGAGCACTGAAGCTTTCTTT CASAAGGSTEAFF . 13 TRBJ1-1 TRBV5-1 .
TGTGCCAGCAGTTTGTCAGACTCTAACTATGGCTACACCTTC CASSLSDSNYGYTF . 14 TRBJ1-2 TRBV27 once
TGTGCCAGCAGCGGGCGTACAGGGGGTTTTGGGGCCAACGTCCTGACTTTC CASSGRTGGFGANVLTF TRBD1 17 TRBJ2-6 TRBV7-2 few
TGTGCCAGCAACCCCGGACAGTTGGAGACCCAGTACTTC CASNPGQLETQYF . 13 TRBJ2-5 TRBV28 .
TGTGCCAGCAGTACAGATTATCAGCCCCAGCATTTT CASSTDYQPQHF . 12 TRBJ1-5 TRBV6-2/TRBV6-3 .
TGCGCCAGCAGCTTGCGACTAGCGGGTCTCCAAGAGACCCAGTACTTC CASSLRLAGLQETQYF TRBD2 16 TRBJ2-5 TRBV5-1 .
TGTGCCAGCAGAGGACAGGGGGAGAACACTGAAGCTTTCTTT CASRGQGENTEAFF TRBD1 14 TRBJ1-1 TRBV7-2 once
TGTGCCAGCAGCCGTCTAGCGGGGGGAACCTCTAGCACAGATACGCAGTATTTT CASSRLAGGTSSTDTQYF TRBD2 18 TRBJ2-3 TRBV3-1/TRBV3-2 .